The 22 T cell receptor beta chains presented below share a single source sample, sequenced in a study of shared clonotypes between healthy human individuals. The data were produced by immunoSEQ multiplex PCR, yet TCRdb's version contains in-frame clones alone and is incomplete. The sample yields about 820,000 clones, 90% to 95% seen once. The naive CD8 population came from CD45RO-negative cells selected for CCR7, without terminally differentiated effector memory CD45RA+ cells. The sample taken for sequencing was naive CD8+ T cells sorted from blood. The receptors here all came from a man in his thirties or forties in good health.

J is TRBJ2-1 and V is TRBV9; D is possibly TRBD1 or TRBD2 (5 bases each). V lost 5 bases to trimming and J lost 8 bases, with 17 bases between them. The V gene's germline CDR1 is SGDLS and CDR2 YYNGEE. The CDR3 has 14 amino acids. CDR3: CASSLAGTMDEQFF. DNA of the CDR3: TGTGCCAGCAGTCTCGCCGGGACGATGGATGAGCAGTTCTTC.

V gene TRBV5-1 combines with J gene TRBJ2-2, with 12 bases identical to TRBD2. The CDR3 consists of 16 residues. The germline V gene has CDR1 SGHRS and CDR2 YFSETQ. J was trimmed by 9 bases and V by 4 bases; bases with no gene match: 10. The CDR3, as DNA: TGCGCCAGCAGCCACTTGACTAGCGGGAGCTCCAGGGAGCTGTTTTTT. It translates to CASSHLTSGSSRELFF.

The J gene is TRBJ2-5, the V gene TRBV5-5; TRBD1 matches 9 bases. The germline V gene encodes CDR1 SGHKS and CDR2 YYEKEE (reference sequence). The V segment lost 0 bases and the J segment 5 bases; nucleotides outside the gene matches: 2. The CDR3 length is 14 residues. The CDR3 nucleotides are TGTGCCAGCAGCTTGGCGACAGGGGGGGAGACCCAGTACTTC. It translates to CASSLATGGETQYF.

The gene calls are TRBV28 and TRBJ1-5; 9 positions agree with TRBD1. The J segment lost 3 bases and the V segment lost 4 bases, leaving 7 bases of the junction unmatched. This CDR3 contains 16 residues. Germline V CDR1 and CDR2: MDHEN, SYDVKM. CDR3 DNA: TGTGCCAGCAGTTCCGGGACAGGGTTTTCCAATCAGCCCCAGCATTTT. Translated, it gives CASSSGTGFSNQPQHF.

The chain carries TRBV7-9 and TRBJ1-2, with D possibly being TRBD1 (6 bases). This CDR3 is built from 14 residues. The V and J ends lost 2 bases and 5 bases respectively, with 12 bases between them. The germline CDR1 and CDR2 sequences are SEHNR and FQNEAQ (reference sequence). CDR3 sequence: CASSLPPGAYGYTF. CDR3 nucleotide sequence: TGTGCCAGCAGCTTACCCCCAGGGGCATATGGCTACACCTTC.

This clone has just one count. The J gene is TRBJ1-5, the V gene TRBV10-3; weak D call: TRBD1 (5 bases). Looked up from germline, CDR1 is ENHRY and CDR2 is SYGVKD. V lost 2 bases, J lost 0 bases, and 8 bases lay in between. The CDR3 covers 15 residues. The CDR3 loop is CAISEGGVSNQPQHF. For the CDR3, the DNA is TGTGCCATCAGTGAGGGGGGGGTTAGCAATCAGCCCCAGCATTTT.

The rearrangement joins TRBV7-2 to TRBJ2-7; 10 positions match TRBD1. Germline lookup yields CDR1 SGHTA and CDR2 FQGNSA. V was clipped by 2 bases and J by 1 base; unmatched bases: 8. CDR3 length: 17 residues. The CDR3 bases are TGTGCCAGCAGCTTACCCCGGGACAGGGGATTTTCCTACGAGCAGTACTTC. Protein sequence: CASSLPRDRGFSYEQYF.

J is TRBJ2-7 and V is TRBV9; D remains ambiguous. Between the trimmed V and J ends, which lost 3 bases and 5 bases, there was a span of 6 bases. Germline CDR1 is SGDLS and CDR2 is YYNGEE. The length of the CDR3 is 11 residues. The CDR3 nucleotides read TGTGCCAGCAGCGGTGCAAACGAGCAGTACTTC. Amino acids: CASSGANEQYF. Full variable domain (outside the CDR3, taken from reference TRBV9 and TRBJ2-7): DSGVTQTPKHLITATGQRVTLRCSPRSGDLSVYWYQQSLDQGLQFLIQYYNGEERAKGNILERFSAQQFPDLHSELNLSSLELGDSALYFCASSGANEQYFGPGTRLTVT.

The rearrangement joins TRBV11-2 to TRBJ2-3; D gene uncertain. Looked up from germline, CDR1 is SGHAT and CDR2 is FQNNGV. The CDR3 extends over 13 amino acids. V lost 4 bases and J 4 bases, leaving 9 bases between the germline ends. CDR3 in amino acids: CASSSKVADTQYF. The CDR3 DNA follows: TGTGCCAGCAGCTCTAAGGTAGCAGATACGCAGTATTTT.

V usage is TRBV5-5 and J usage is TRBJ2-5; TRBD2 might be the D (6 bases). With 1 base removed from V and 0 bases from J, the gap between germline ends came to 13 bases. This CDR3 comprises 16 residues. CDR1 SGHKS and CDR2 YYEKEE come from the germline V gene (reference sequence). The CDR3, as DNA: TGTGCCAGCAGCTTGTCCGGTGGAGGGTACCAAGAGACCCAGTACTTC. Amino acid sequence: CASSLSGGGYQETQYF. Supplemented by reference TRBV5-5 and TRBJ2-5, the full variable domain reads DAGVTQSPTHLIKTRGQQVTLRCSPISGHKSVSWYQQVLGQGPQFIFQYYEKEERGRGNFPDRFSARQFPNYSSELNVNALLLGDSALYLCASSLSGGGYQETQYFGPGTRLLVL.

As concerns this clone: One end of the junction is discordant with germline, which a read error may explain. The chain uses TRBV15 and TRBJ1-1; no clear D. This CDR3 spans 12 amino acids. The germline gives CDR1 LNHNV, CDR2 YYDKDF (reference sequence). The CDR3 DNA reads as TGTGCCACCAGCGGAGAGAACACTGAAGCTTTCTTT. Protein sequence: CATSGENTEAFF.

The chain links TRBV4-1 to TRBJ2-3; 9 bases fit TRBD2. V lost 0 bases to trimming and J lost 3 bases; unmatched junction nucleotides: 4. This CDR3 has 16 amino acids. Germline V gene data show CDR1 as MGHRA and CDR2 as YSYEKL. The CDR3 DNA follows: TGCGCCAGCAGCCAAGATTCTAGCGGGACGACAGATACGCAGTATTTT. It yields the protein CASSQDSSGTTDTQYF.

This rearrangement joins TRBV7-2 to TRBJ2-3, with 8 positions matching TRBD2. J lost 3 bases, V lost 8 bases, and 16 bases had no gene match. Germline V CDR1 and CDR2: SGHTA, FQGNSA. The CDR3 is 17 amino acids. The CDR3 loop is CASRHPRTGGPTDTQYF. CDR3 nucleotide sequence: TGTGCCAGCCGCCACCCGAGGACGGGAGGGCCTACAGATACGCAGTATTTT.

This rearrangement joins TRBV10-3 to TRBJ2-7, with 9 bases identical to TRBD1. The CDR3 runs 15 residues. The germline CDR1 and CDR2 sequences are ENHRY and SYGVKD. The V and J ends lost 3 bases and 3 bases, in that order; junction bases with no gene match: 6. CDR3 region: CAISDPPGQGYEQYF. The CDR3 bases are TGTGCCATCAGTGACCCCCCGGGACAGGGCTACGAGCAGTACTTC.

CDR3 in DNA: TGTGCCAGCAGCTTAGCGGTAGCGGGAGGTGGCAATGAGCAGTTCTTC. Amino acids: CASSLAVAGGGNEQFF. The chain couples TRBV7-6 to TRBJ2-1; the match to TRBD2 covers 10 bases. The CDR3 has 16 residues. The germline V gene has CDR1 SGHVS and CDR2 FNYEAQ. After removal of 0 bases from V and 6 bases from J, the junction contained 5 bases not matched to a gene.

This rearrangement joins TRBV25-1 to TRBJ2-2; TRBD2 matches 8 bases. This CDR3 spans 15 amino acids. Germline loops: CDR1 MGHDK, CDR2 SYGVNS. The trim removed 1 base at V and 5 bases at J, leaving 3 bases unmatched. The DNA for the CDR3 is TGTGCCAGCAGTGAATTCAGCGGGAGAACCGGGGAGCTGTTTTTT. Protein: CASSEFSGRTGELFF.

The sample holds one count of this clone. This chain connects TRBV7-8 to TRBJ2-7; no clear D. The CDR3 totals 14 residues. Germline V lookup: CDR1 SGHVS, CDR2 FQNEAQ. V gave up 1 base and J gave up 5 bases, with 12 bases separating them. In DNA, the CDR3 is TGTGCCAGCAGCTTAGGAGGAGTTTCCCACGAGCAGTACTTC. Amino acid sequence: CASSLGGVSHEQYF.

The V call is TRBV2, the J call TRBJ2-1, with D unclear. The germline V gene has CDR1 SNHLY and CDR2 FYNNEI. The CDR3 is made up of 14 amino acids. The germline V and J ends were trimmed by 6 bases and 0 bases, with 9 bases remaining between them. For the CDR3, the DNA is TGTGCCAGCAGAGCCAAAACCTCCTACAATGAGCAGTTCTTC. Translated: CASRAKTSYNEQFF.

The CDR3, as DNA: TGTGCCAGCAGGAGGGACCAAAACAATCAGCCCCAGCATTTT. The encoded protein is CASRRDQNNQPQHF. This chain connects TRBV6-6 to TRBJ1-5; D is possibly TRBD1 (5 bases). V lost 6 bases, J lost 3 bases, and 12 bases lay in between. The CDR3 contains 14 residues. The germline gives CDR1 MNHNY, CDR2 SVGAGI (reference sequence).

The V call is TRBV11-3, the J call TRBJ2-1, with 7 bases identical to TRBD2. This CDR3 spans 16 amino acids. V dropped 0 bases and J dropped 9; count of bases not matched to a gene: 11. Germline V gene lookup returns CDR1 SGHNT and CDR2 YENEEA. The CDR3 reads CASSLDGGGPGGEQFF. CDR3 DNA sequence: TGTGCCAGCAGCTTAGATGGGGGAGGGCCAGGAGGTGAGCAGTTCTTC.

J is TRBJ2-7 and V is TRBV6-6; TRBD1 agrees at 7 bases. The J segment lost 3 bases and the V segment lost 2 bases, leaving 10 bases of the junction unmatched. This CDR3 spans 16 amino acids. CDR1 is MNHNY and CDR2 is SVGAGI in the germline V gene (reference sequence). The CDR3 loop is CASSYPSRQGNYEQYF. The CDR3 nucleotides read TGTGCCAGCAGTTACCCCTCGCGACAGGGAAACTACGAGCAGTACTTC.

The chain employs TRBV5-4 and TRBJ2-1; D gene unclear. The CDR3 is made up of 13 amino acids. Germline CDR1 reads SGHNT; CDR2 reads YYREEE (reference sequence). V was cut by 4 bases and J by 5 bases, with 10 bases left in between. Here the CDR3 reads CASSLQVHNEQFF. The CDR3 DNA follows: TGTGCCAGCAGCCTTCAGGTCCACAATGAGCAGTTCTTC.